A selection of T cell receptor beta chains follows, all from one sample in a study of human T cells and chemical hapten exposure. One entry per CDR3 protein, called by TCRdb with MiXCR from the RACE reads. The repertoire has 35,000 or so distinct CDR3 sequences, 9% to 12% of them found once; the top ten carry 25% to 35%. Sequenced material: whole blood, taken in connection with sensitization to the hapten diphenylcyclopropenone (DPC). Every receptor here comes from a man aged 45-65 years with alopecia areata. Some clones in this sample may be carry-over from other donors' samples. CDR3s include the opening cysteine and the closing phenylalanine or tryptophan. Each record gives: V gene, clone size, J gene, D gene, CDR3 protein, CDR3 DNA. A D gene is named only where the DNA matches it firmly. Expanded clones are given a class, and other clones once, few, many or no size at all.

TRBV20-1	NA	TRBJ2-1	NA	CSARSGSVFF	TGCAGTGCTAGATCCGGGAGTGTCTTCTTC
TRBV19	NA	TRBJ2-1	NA	CASSAERYEQFF	TGTGCCAGTAGTGCCGAGCGGTATGAGCAGTTCTTC
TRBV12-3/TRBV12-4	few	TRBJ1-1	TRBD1	CASSLLTGGDGAFF	TGTGCCAGCAGCCTACTGACAGGGGGAGATGGAGCTTTCTTT
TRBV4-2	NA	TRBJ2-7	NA	CASSQGLEVNEQYF	TGTGCCAGCAGCCAAGGACTAGAGGTAAACGAGCAGTACTTC
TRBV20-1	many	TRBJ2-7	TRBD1	CSASIGTGGSYEQYF	TGCAGTGCTAGCATCGGGACAGGGGGCTCCTACGAGCAGTACTTC
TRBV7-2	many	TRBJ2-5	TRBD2	CASSPDTTSAMQETQYF	TGTGCCAGCAGCCCGGATACGACTAGCGCGATGCAAGAGACCCAGTACTTC
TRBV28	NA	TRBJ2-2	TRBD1	CASSLSQGAGGELFF	TGTGCCAGCAGTTTGTCACAGGGGGCCGGCGGGGAGCTGTTTTTT
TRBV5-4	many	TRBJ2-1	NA	CASSSYNEQFF	TGTGCAAGTTCCTCCTACAATGAGCAGTTCTTC
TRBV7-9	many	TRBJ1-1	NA	CASSLVIVSEQGEAFF	TGTGCCAGCAGCTTAGTTATAGTGAGCGAACAGGGCGAAGCTTTCTTT
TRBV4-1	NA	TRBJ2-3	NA	CASSPQLGLTDTQYF	TGCGCCAGCAGCCCCCAACTAGGACTCACGGATACGCAGTATTTT
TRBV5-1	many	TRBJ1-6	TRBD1	CASSSRTGVNSPLHF	TGCGCCAGCAGCTCGAGGACAGGGGTTAATTCACCCCTCCACTTT
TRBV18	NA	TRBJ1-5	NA	CASSTGELGNQPQHF	TGTGCCAGCTCTACGGGGGAGTTAGGCAATCAGCCCCAGCATTTT
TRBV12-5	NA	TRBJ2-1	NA	CASGGGTNNEQFF	TGTGCTAGTGGTGGCGGGACCAACAATGAGCAGTTCTTC
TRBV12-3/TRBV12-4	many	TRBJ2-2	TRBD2	CASRHPPGLAGGNTGELFF	TGTGCCAGCAGACATCCACCGGGACTAGCGGGAGGGAACACCGGGGAGCTGTTTTTT
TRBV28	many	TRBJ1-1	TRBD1	CASRPTGARTEAFF	TGTGCCAGCAGGCCGACAGGGGCGAGAACTGAAGCTTTCTTT
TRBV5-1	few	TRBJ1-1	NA	CASRAPGEGRTEAFF	TGCGCCAGCAGGGCGCCGGGAGAGGGGAGGACTGAAGCTTTCTTT
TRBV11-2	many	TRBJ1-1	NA	CASSLGAGGPNTEAFF	TGTGCCAGCAGCTTAGGCGCGGGCGGGCCTAACACTGAAGCTTTCTTT
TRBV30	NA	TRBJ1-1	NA	CAWSVPGGTLWAEAFF	TGTGCCTGGAGTGTACCCGGAGGGACGTTGTGGGCTGAAGCTTTCTTT
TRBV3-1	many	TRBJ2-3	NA	CASSQEWELAQYF	TGTGCCAGCAGCCAAGAATGGGAGTTGGCGCAGTATTTT
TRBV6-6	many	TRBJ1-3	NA	CASSRPRSGNTIYF	TGTGCCAGCAGCCGGCCCCGCTCTGGAAACACCATATATTTT
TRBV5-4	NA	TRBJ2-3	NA	CASSLPDGAILTDTQYF	TGTGCCAGCAGCTTGCCGGACGGAGCCATTCTCACGGATACGCAGTATTTT
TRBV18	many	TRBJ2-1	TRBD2	CASSPQFRGGTSGSFDEQFF	TGTGCCAGCTCACCACAATTCCGTGGCGGGACTAGCGGGAGTTTCGATGAGCAGTTCTTC
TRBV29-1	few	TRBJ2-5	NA	CSVNRGGGQETQYF	TGCAGCGTTAACAGGGGAGGAGGCCAAGAGACCCAGTACTTC
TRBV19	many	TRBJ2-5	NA	CATAGMRGQETQYF	TGTGCCACCGCAGGGATGCGGGGTCAAGAGACCCAGTACTTC
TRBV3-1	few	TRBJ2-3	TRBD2	CASSQVSVAGSTDTQYF	TGTGCCAGCAGCCAAGTTTCAGTAGCGGGAAGCACAGATACGCAGTATTTT
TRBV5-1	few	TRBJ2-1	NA	CASSLAGINNEQFF	TGCGCCAGCAGCTTGGCTGGGATTAACAATGAGCAGTTCTTC
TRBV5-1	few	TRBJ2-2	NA	CASSDAAGGNTGELFF	TGCGCCAGCAGCGACGCTGCTGGCGGAAACACCGGGGAGCTGTTTTTT
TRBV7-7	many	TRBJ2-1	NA	CASSKGSYNEQFF	TGTGCTAGCAGCAAAGGGTCGTACAATGAGCAGTTCTTC
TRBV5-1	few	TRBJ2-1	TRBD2	CASTSRVGRDEQFF	TGCGCCAGCACCTCCCGGGTGGGGAGGGATGAGCAGTTCTTC
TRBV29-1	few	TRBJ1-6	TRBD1	CSVRGQGESSPLHF	TGCAGCGTGAGGGGACAGGGAGAAAGTTCACCCCTCCACTTT
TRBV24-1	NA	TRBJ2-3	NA	CATSDLIDTQYF	TGTGCCACCAGTGATTTGATAGATACGCAGTATTTT
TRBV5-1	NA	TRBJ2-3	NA	CASSFRRSDTQYF	TGCGCCAGCAGCTTTCGGAGGTCAGATACGCAGTATTTT
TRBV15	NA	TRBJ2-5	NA	CATSISRQETQYF	TGTGCCACCAGCATCTCCCGCCAAGAGACCCAGTACTTC
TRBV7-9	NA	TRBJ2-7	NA	CASTLEGSTYEQYF	TGTGCCAGCACTCTCGAGGGTAGCACCTACGAGCAGTACTTC
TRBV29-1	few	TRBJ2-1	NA	CSATPRVIDVEQFF	TGCAGCGCAACCCCTAGGGTAATAGATGTTGAGCAGTTCTTC